This entry lists 30 T cell receptor beta chains sequenced from one sample in a study of cytomegalovirus exposure and HLA in healthy donors. PCR employed 60 Vbeta and 13 Jbeta primers. Sequenced by immunoSEQ multiplex PCR; TCRdb stores in-frame clones only, minus some. The data show about 120,000 clones, approximately 80% seen once. Specimen: PBMCs. These receptors were obtained from a man aged 45-65 years in good health and CMV-seronegative.

CDR3 nucleotide sequence: TGTGCCAGCAGTTACTCCACAGGCGATGGCTACGAGCAGTACTTC. Its protein product is CASSYSTGDGYEQYF. The V and J genes are TRBV6-5 and TRBJ2-5; tentatively, D is TRBD1 (5 bases). The J call may be mistaken, given a closer DNA end match to TRBJ2-7. CDR1 is MNHEY and CDR2 is SVGAGI in the germline V gene. The CDR3 contains 15 residues.

The chain recombines TRBV9 with TRBJ2-5, with a possible D match to TRBD1 (8 bases). V was shortened by 5 bases and J by 3 bases, with 14 bases between the two germline ends. This CDR3 is built from 14 residues. CDR1 and CDR2 from the germline V gene are SGDLS and YYNGEE. CDR3 in amino acids: CASSLTGGEETQYF. The DNA of the CDR3 is TGTGCCAGCAGTCTTACAGGGGGGGAAGAGACCCAGTACTTC.

V and J are TRBV30 and TRBJ1-5, with 8 bases aligning to TRBD1. Germline lookup yields CDR1 GTSNPN and CDR2 SVGIG (reference sequence). J gave up 7 bases and V 5 bases, and 10 bases lay outside the gene matches. The CDR3 is 14 residues long. The CDR3 loop reads CAWSKGQVEQPQHF. The CDR3 DNA sequence: TGTGCCTGGTCGAAGGGACAGGTCGAGCAGCCCCAGCATTTT.

The chain joins TRBV7-3 to TRBJ2-3; D possibly corresponds to TRBD1 (5 bases). Trimming took 4 bases from V and 4 from J, leaving 9 bases between them. The CDR3 contains 13 residues. CDR1 and CDR2 from the germline V gene are SGHTA and FQGTGA. CDR3 in amino acids: CASSSTRADTQYF. The CDR3 region has the DNA TGTGCCAGCAGCTCAACCAGGGCAGATACGCAGTATTTT.

This chain connects TRBV28 to TRBJ1-4, with no clear D. With 4 bases removed from V and 15 bases from J, the gap between germline ends came to 9 bases. Looked up from germline, CDR1 is MDHEN and CDR2 is SYDVKM. The CDR3 consists of 10 residues. The CDR3 DNA is TGTGCCAGCAGTTCCCACAGAATGTTTTTT. Its translation: CASSSHRMFF.

The chain uses TRBV19 and TRBJ1-5; tentative D call: TRBD1 (5 bases). The germline V gene has CDR1 LNHDA and CDR2 SQIVND (reference sequence). Trimming took 6 bases from V and 3 from J, leaving 12 bases between them. CDR3 length equals 14 residues. The CDR3 sequence: CASRRQGDNQPQHF. CDR3 nucleotide sequence: TGTGCCAGTAGGCGGCAGGGTGACAATCAGCCCCAGCATTTT.

This sequence joins TRBV13 and TRBJ2-7; a weak D match, TRBD1 (6 bases). The CDR3 has 15 amino acids. The germline V gene has CDR1 PRHDT and CDR2 FYEKMQ (reference sequence). Trimming removed 1 base at V and 2 bases at J, with 12 bases between. In nucleotides, the CDR3 is TGTGCCAGCAGCTTAGAACAGGGTGGGACCTACGAGCAGTACTTC. Amino acids: CASSLEQGGTYEQYF.

V is TRBV10-3 and J is TRBJ1-1, with 7 bases matching TRBD1. The junction had 5 bases not matched to a gene; V was cut back by 2 bases and J by 8 bases. This CDR3 has 13 residues. The germline V gene has CDR1 ENHRY and CDR2 SYGVKD. Here the CDR3 reads CAISEPDRVEAFF. CDR3 sequence (DNA): TGTGCCATCAGTGAGCCCGACAGGGTAGAAGCTTTCTTT.

This clone was recorded a few times. V is TRBV6-6 and J is TRBJ1-1, with D unresolved. From germline, CDR1 is MNHNY and CDR2 SVGAGI (reference sequence). V lost 5 bases, J lost 4 bases, and 20 bases lay in between. CDR3 length equals 16 residues. As DNA, the CDR3 is TGTGCCAGCAGTCCGCGGGGAGGTTACGGAGGCACTGAAGCTTTCTTT. It is translated as CASSPRGGYGGTEAFF.

The chain employs TRBV14 and TRBJ1-6, with a possible D match to TRBD1 (5 bases). V was shortened by 5 bases and J by 7 bases, with 12 bases between the two germline ends. This CDR3 has 14 residues. Germline-derived CDR1 and CDR2 are SGHDN and FVKESK. CDR3 region: CASSAGLLNSPLHF. CDR3 nucleotide sequence: TGTGCCAGCAGCGCGGGACTGCTCAATTCACCCCTCCACTTT.

The CDR3 region is CASSQDRQGKNTEAFF. CDR3 DNA: TGCGCCAGCAGCCAAGATAGGCAGGGGAAGAACACTGAAGCTTTCTTT. The chain links TRBV4-1 to TRBJ1-1, with D tentatively TRBD1 (6 bases). Trimming left V 0 bases short and J 1 base short, with 12 bases between. Germline V CDR1 and CDR2: MGHRA, YSYEKL. This CDR3 is built from 16 residues.

The chain has TRBV5-1 and TRBJ2-7, with no clear D. Trimming removed 0 bases at V and 2 bases at J, with 9 bases between. The length of the CDR3 is 14 residues. Germline CDR1 is SGHRS and CDR2 is YFSETQ. This chain's CDR3 is CASSLDLSPYEQYF. The CDR3, as DNA: TGCGCCAGCAGCTTGGATCTGTCTCCCTACGAGCAGTACTTC.

The V gene is TRBV7-2, the J gene TRBJ1-2; a weak D match, TRBD1 (5 bases). The CDR3 has 15 amino acids. The germline V gene encodes CDR1 SGHTA and CDR2 FQGNSA. Between the trimmed V and J ends, which lost 5 bases and 4 bases, there was a span of 17 bases. This CDR3 is CASSPTGGSGYGYTF. CDR3 nucleotide sequence: TGTGCCAGCAGCCCAACCGGGGGTAGTGGCTATGGCTACACCTTC. Combining the CDR3 with reference TRBV7-2 and TRBJ1-2 gives the whole variable domain GAGVSQSPSNKVTEKGKDVELRCDPISGHTALYWYRQSLGQGLEFLIYFQGNSAPDKSGLPSDRFSAERTGGSVSTLTIQRTQQEDSAVYLCASSPTGGSGYGYTFGSGTRLTVV.

The chain links TRBV7-2 to TRBJ1-3; no clear D gene. CDR1 SGHTA and CDR2 FQGNSA come from the germline V gene. V gave up 5 bases and J gave up 0 bases, with 11 bases separating them. CDR3 size: 15 residues. CDR3 sequence reads: CASSPSLVSGNTIYF. CDR3 nucleotide sequence: TGTGCCAGCAGCCCGAGTCTTGTCTCTGGAAACACCATATATTTT.

The chain links TRBV30 to TRBJ1-6, with D perhaps matching TRBD1 (6 bases). The CDR3 is made up of 17 amino acids. The V gene's germline CDR1 is GTSNPN and CDR2 SVGIG (reference sequence). The V and J ends lost 5 bases and 0 bases respectively, with 17 bases between them. The chain's CDR3 is CAWGSGGPSSYNSPLHF. The CDR3 DNA reads TGTGCCTGGGGCTCGGGGGGCCCAAGCTCCTATAATTCACCCCTCCACTTT.

This clone showed up just a few times. The chain uses TRBV9 and TRBJ2-1, with a possible D match to TRBD1 (5 bases). Trimming removed 1 base at V and 7 bases at J, with 18 bases between. The germline CDR1 and CDR2 sequences are SGDLS and YYNGEE. The CDR3 contains 16 residues. The CDR3 reads CASSVFGQVGFNEQFF. The CDR3 DNA is TGTGCCAGCAGCGTATTTGGACAAGTCGGGTTTAATGAGCAGTTCTTC.

This chain joins TRBV7-9 and TRBJ2-7; 14 bases fit TRBD2. V lost 4 bases, J lost 6 bases, and 8 bases stayed unmatched. The CDR3 loop spans 16 amino acids. In germline, CDR1 is SEHNR, CDR2 FQNEAQ (reference sequence). The CDR3 sequence is CASSSGLAGVLGEQYF. In DNA, the CDR3 is TGTGCCAGCAGCTCGGGACTAGCGGGAGTCTTAGGCGAGCAGTACTTC.

J is TRBJ1-4 and V is TRBV18; 7 bases match TRBD1. Germline CDR1 and CDR2: KGHSH and LQKENI. This CDR3 contains 15 residues. With 6 bases clipped from V and 8 bases from J, the junction kept 12 bases outside the gene matches. This CDR3 reads CASSPATGSPEKLFF. The CDR3, as DNA: TGTGCCAGCTCTCCGGCGACAGGGTCCCCCGAAAAACTGTTTTTT. Full variable domain (outside the CDR3, taken from reference TRBV18 and TRBJ1-4): NAGVMQNPRHLVRRRGQEARLRCSPMKGHSHVYWYRQLPEEGLKFMVYLQKENIIDESGMPKERFSAEFPKEGPSILRIQQVVRGDSAAYFCASSPATGSPEKLFFGSGTQLSVL.

The J gene is TRBJ2-7, the V gene TRBV9; 13 bases are a match to TRBD2. CDR1 and CDR2 from the germline V gene are SGDLS and YYNGEE. This CDR3 has 16 amino acids. The ends lost 2 bases at V and 6 bases at J; junction bases unmatched: 8. Here the CDR3 DNA reads TGTGCCAGCAGCGTCGGACTAGCGGGAGCACTGGGCGAGCAGTACTTC. This sequence encodes CASSVGLAGALGEQYF.

This chain joins TRBV11-1 and TRBJ2-3; D is possibly TRBD2 (5 bases). Trimming stripped 5 bases from V and 0 bases from J, with 15 bases between. Germline V CDR1 and CDR2: SGHAT, FQDESV (reference sequence). This CDR3 is built from 16 residues. Written as DNA, the CDR3 is TGTGCCAGCAGCCCCAGAGCGGAGATCAGCACAGATACGCAGTATTTT. Protein sequence: CASSPRAEISTDTQYF. The variable domain in full, with the rest retrieved from reference TRBV11-1 and TRBJ2-3, is EAEVAQSPRYKITEKSQAVAFWCDPISGHATLYWYRQILGQGPELLVQFQDESVVDDSQLPKDRFSAERLKGVDSTLKIQPAELGDSAMYLCASSPRAEISTDTQYFGPGTRLTVL.

The chain is built from TRBV19 and TRBJ2-7, with 8 bases identical to TRBD1. The germline V gene has CDR1 LNHDA and CDR2 SQIVND (reference sequence). With V trimmed by 4 bases and J by 1 base, 3 bases remained unmatched. The CDR3 runs to 14 residues. The CDR3 coding sequence is TGTGCCAGTAGTAGACAGGGGCTATCCTACGAGCAGTACTTC. Protein: CASSRQGLSYEQYF.

V usage is TRBV25-1 and J usage is TRBJ1-1; D gene unclear. Trimming took 5 bases from V and 3 from J, leaving 7 bases between them. Germline values: CDR1 MGHDK, CDR2 SYGVNS. This CDR3 region has 12 residues. The CDR3 region is CASSLYDTEAFF. The CDR3 bases are TGTGCCAGCAGTCTATACGACACTGAAGCTTTCTTT.

In regard to this clone: At one end, the junction sequence differs from germline, possibly due to a read error. The CDR3: CASNLGGLAGAYEQYF. The CDR3 nucleotides are TGCGCCAGCAACTTGGGGGGACTAGCGGGAGCCTACGAGCAGTACTTC. The chain joins TRBV5-1 to TRBJ2-7, with TRBD2 matching 14 bases. There are 16 residues in the CDR3. Germline assignment: CDR1 SGHRS and CDR2 YFSETQ.

The chain couples TRBV28 to TRBJ2-5; the match to TRBD2 covers 7 bases. Germline values: CDR1 MDHEN, CDR2 SYDVKM. With V trimmed by 6 bases and J by 14 bases, 12 bases remained unmatched. CDR3 size: 12 residues. The CDR3 coding sequence is TGTGCCAGCAGACCTATCTTCGGGGAGGGCTACTTC. It is translated as CASRPIFGEGYF.

This clone was seen a single time. The rearrangement links TRBV7-9 to TRBJ2-7; 9 bases map to TRBD2. The length of the CDR3 is 15 residues. The trim removed 7 bases at V and 1 base at J, leaving 8 bases unmatched. The V gene's germline CDR1 is SEHNR and CDR2 FQNEAQ (reference sequence). CDR3 in amino acids: CASTPTSGSSYEQYF. Here the CDR3 DNA reads TGTGCCAGCACCCCCACTAGCGGGTCATCCTACGAGCAGTACTTC.

The chain recombines TRBV18 with TRBJ2-1; TRBD2 matches 10 bases. Trimming took 2 bases from V and 8 from J; bases not matched to a gene: 6. The length of the CDR3 is 15 residues. Per germline, CDR1 KGHSH and CDR2 LQKENI. The CDR3 region is CASSPGLAGGYEQFF. Written as DNA, the CDR3 is TGTGCCAGCTCACCAGGATTAGCGGGGGGCTATGAGCAGTTCTTC.

The V and J genes are TRBV6-5 and TRBJ2-7; D possibly corresponds to TRBD1 (5 bases). There are 16 residues in the CDR3. Trimming pared 0 bases from V and 2 bases from J, leaving 14 bases between. Germline-derived CDR1 and CDR2 are MNHEY and SVGAGI. CDR3: CASSYSKVGPTYEQYF. CDR3 sequence (DNA): TGTGCCAGCAGTTACTCGAAGGTGGGGCCGACCTACGAGCAGTACTTC.

As DNA, the CDR3 is TGTGCCAGCAGCCAGGAGGCGGGAGGAATCACAGATACGCAGTATTTT. Its protein product is CASSQEAGGITDTQYF. This sequence joins TRBV5-4 and TRBJ2-3; 8 bases agree with TRBD2. The germline V gene has CDR1 SGHNT and CDR2 YYREEE (reference sequence). The CDR3 spans 16 residues. J lost 2 bases, V lost 4 bases, and 9 bases had no gene match.

On this clone: Other DNA sequences in this specimen translate into the identical CDR3. The chain uses TRBV30 and TRBJ2-2; 7 bases agree with TRBD1. Germline V gene data show CDR1 as GTSNPN and CDR2 as SVGIG (reference sequence). The CDR3 consists of 15 residues. V shed 7 bases, J shed 0 bases, and the junction held 8 bases outside the gene matches. The CDR3 sequence is CAFPTGTTNTGELFF. The CDR3 region has the DNA TGTGCCTTCCCGACAGGGACAACGAACACCGGGGAGCTGTTTTTT. Together with reference TRBV30 and TRBJ2-2, the CDR3 gives the full variable domain: SQTIHQWPATLVQPVGSPLSLECTVEGTSNPNLYWYRQAAGRGLQLLFYSVGIGQISSEVPQNLSASRPQDRQFILSSKKLLLSDSGFYLCAFPTGTTNTGELFFGEGSRLTVL.

J is TRBJ2-1 and V is TRBV9; D might be TRBD2 (5 bases). CDR1 is SGDLS and CDR2 is YYNGEE in the germline V gene. The CDR3 extends over 14 amino acids. V was cut by 2 bases and J by 7 bases, with 13 bases left in between. CDR3 in amino acids: CASSVHLAENEQFF. The CDR3 coding sequence is TGTGCCAGCAGCGTGCACCTAGCAGAAAATGAGCAGTTCTTC.